The present T cell receptor (beta chain) was sequenced within a study of T-cell memory formation after mild COVID-19. Study information: Most TCR clusters belonged to a single donor. Findings and limits, study-wide: Contracting clones from day 15 to 85 had balanced CD4/CD8; later expanders favoured CD4+.

TCR alpha and TCR beta cDNA libraries with sample barcodes and UMIs came from 5'RACE using constant-segment primers. TCRdb used MiXCR to reprocess the 5' RACE reads, holding one entry per CDR3 protein. The profile shows some 88,000 distinct CDR3 sequences, around 25% of them singletons. Comment on this clonotype: Its antigen remains unknown.

V gave up 7 bases and J gave up 0 bases, with 12 bases separating them. This CDR3 spans 14 amino acids. The V gene's germline CDR1 is SGHVS and CDR2 FNYEAQ. This receptor was obtained from a man younger than 35 who had mild COVID-19 (a few samples of this study predate the infection). Cell type and time point are not known. The sample comprised PBMCs or a T cell subset sorted from them (not recorded which). V usage is TRBV7-6 and J usage is TRBJ1-2; D unresolved. CDR3 DNA sequence: TGTGCCAGCAAACCGGGAACCTCTAACTATGGCTACACCTTC. This codes for CASKPGTSNYGYTF.